This T cell receptor beta chain was observed in a study of T cells in localized non-small cell lung cancer. General study results and limits: The study found T cell clonality highest in uninvolved adjacent lung, above tumor. Sequencing was limited to one tumor region, leaving the possibility of heterogeneity open. Elevated circulating T cell density in blood was associated with longer overall survival. Median around 62 top-100 tumor clones were shared with paired adjacent lung.

This CDR3 is 14 amino acids long. Germline V lookup: CDR1 MDHEN, CDR2 SYDVKM. Between the trimmed V and J ends, which lost 2 bases and 4 bases, there was a span of 8 bases. As concerns this clone: The target antigen is unknown.

Sequencing was performed with immunoSEQ multiplex PCR; in TCRdb, only in-frame clones are kept and a portion is missing. Of under 70,000 clones in the sample, 80% to 90% were seen once. The source material was peripheral blood, sampled before any cancer treatment. The sequence was collected from a woman aged 35 to 70 with stage I lung adenocarcinoma. This chain connects TRBV28 to TRBJ2-2, with D unclear. The DNA of the CDR3 is TGTGCCAGCAGTTTACTAGTCGGCACCGGGGAGCTGTTTTTT. It codes for CASSLLVGTGELFF.